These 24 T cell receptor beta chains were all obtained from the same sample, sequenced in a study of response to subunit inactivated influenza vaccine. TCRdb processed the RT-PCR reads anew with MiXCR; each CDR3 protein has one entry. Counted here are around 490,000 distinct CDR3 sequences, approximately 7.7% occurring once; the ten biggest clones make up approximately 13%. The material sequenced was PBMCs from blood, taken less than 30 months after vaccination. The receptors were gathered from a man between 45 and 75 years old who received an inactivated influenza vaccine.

The CDR3 DNA reads as TGCGCCAGCAGCAACGGGGAGACGTACAATGAGCAGTTCTTC. It is translated as CASSNGETYNEQFF. The chain uses TRBV5-1 and TRBJ2-1, with D perhaps matching TRBD2 (5 bases). The CDR3 spans 14 residues. Trimming took off 4 bases at V and 4 bases at J, with 12 bases between the two ends. Germline loops: CDR1 SGHRS, CDR2 YFSETQ.

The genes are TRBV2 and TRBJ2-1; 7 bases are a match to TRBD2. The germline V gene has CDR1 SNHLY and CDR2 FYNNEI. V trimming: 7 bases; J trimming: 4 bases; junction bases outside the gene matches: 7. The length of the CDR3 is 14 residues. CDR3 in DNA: TGTGCCAGCATCCTCACTAGCGTTTACAATGAGCAGTTCTTC. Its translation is CASILTSVYNEQFF.

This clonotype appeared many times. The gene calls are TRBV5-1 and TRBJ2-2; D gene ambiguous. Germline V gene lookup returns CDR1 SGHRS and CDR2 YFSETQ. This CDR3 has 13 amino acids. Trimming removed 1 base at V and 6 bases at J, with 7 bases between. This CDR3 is CASSLSEAGELFF. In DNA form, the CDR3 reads TGCGCCAGCAGCTTGAGTGAGGCCGGGGAGCTGTTTTTT. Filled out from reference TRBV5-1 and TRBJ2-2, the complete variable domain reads KAGVTQTPRYLIKTRGQQVTLSCSPISGHRSVSWYQQTPGQGLQFLFEYFSETQRNKGNFPGRFSGRQFSNSRSEMNVSTLELGDSALYLCASSLSEAGELFFGEGSRLTVL.

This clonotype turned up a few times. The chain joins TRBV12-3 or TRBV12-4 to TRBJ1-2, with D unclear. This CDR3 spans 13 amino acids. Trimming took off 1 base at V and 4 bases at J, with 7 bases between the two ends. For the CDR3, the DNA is TGTGCCAGCAGTTTAGGAGGCCCCTATGGCTACACCTTC. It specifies CASSLGGPYGYTF.

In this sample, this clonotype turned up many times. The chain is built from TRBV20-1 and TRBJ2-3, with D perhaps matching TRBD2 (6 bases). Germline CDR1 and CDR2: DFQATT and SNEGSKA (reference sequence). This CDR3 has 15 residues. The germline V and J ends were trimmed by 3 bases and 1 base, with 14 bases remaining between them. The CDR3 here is CSASTREKGTDTQYF. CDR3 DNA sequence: TGCAGTGCTAGCACTCGGGAGAAGGGCACAGATACGCAGTATTTT.

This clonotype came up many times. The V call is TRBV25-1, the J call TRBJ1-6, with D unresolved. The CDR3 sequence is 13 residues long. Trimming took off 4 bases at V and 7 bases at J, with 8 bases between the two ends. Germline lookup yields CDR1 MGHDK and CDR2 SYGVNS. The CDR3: CASSAQLNSPLHF. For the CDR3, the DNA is TGTGCCAGCAGTGCACAGCTGAATTCACCCCTCCACTTT. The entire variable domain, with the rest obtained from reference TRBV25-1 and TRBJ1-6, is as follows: EADIYQTPRYLVIGTGKKITLECSQTMGHDKMYWYQQDPGMELHLIHYSYGVNSTEKGDLSSESTVSRIRTEHFPLTLESARPSHTSQYLCASSAQLNSPLHFGNGTRLTVT.

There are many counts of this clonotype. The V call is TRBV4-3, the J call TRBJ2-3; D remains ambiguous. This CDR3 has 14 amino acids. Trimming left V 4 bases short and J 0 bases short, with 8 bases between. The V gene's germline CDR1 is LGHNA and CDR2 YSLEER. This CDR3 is CASSLQESTDTQYF. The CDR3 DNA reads TGCGCCAGCAGCCTCCAGGAGAGCACAGATACGCAGTATTTT.

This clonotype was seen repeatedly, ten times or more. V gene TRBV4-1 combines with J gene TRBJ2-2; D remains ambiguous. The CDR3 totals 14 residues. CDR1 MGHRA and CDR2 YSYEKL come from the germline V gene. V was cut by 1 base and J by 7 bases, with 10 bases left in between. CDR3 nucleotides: TGCGCCAGCAGCCAAGGTTTGGCCGGCGGGGAGCTGTTTTTT. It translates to CASSQGLAGGELFF.

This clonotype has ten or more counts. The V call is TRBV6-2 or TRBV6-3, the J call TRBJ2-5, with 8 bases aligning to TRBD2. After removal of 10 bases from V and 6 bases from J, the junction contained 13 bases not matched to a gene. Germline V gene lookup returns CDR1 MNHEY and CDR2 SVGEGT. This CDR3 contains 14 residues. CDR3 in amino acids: CATVHSGSWQTQYF. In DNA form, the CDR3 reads TGTGCCACCGTACACAGCGGGAGCTGGCAGACCCAGTACTTC.

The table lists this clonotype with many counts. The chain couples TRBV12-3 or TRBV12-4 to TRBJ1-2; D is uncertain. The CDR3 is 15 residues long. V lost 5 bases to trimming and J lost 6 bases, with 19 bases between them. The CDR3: CASSRKRGRVNGYTF. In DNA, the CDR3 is TGTGCCAGCAGTCGTAAGCGGGGAAGAGTTAATGGCTACACCTTC.

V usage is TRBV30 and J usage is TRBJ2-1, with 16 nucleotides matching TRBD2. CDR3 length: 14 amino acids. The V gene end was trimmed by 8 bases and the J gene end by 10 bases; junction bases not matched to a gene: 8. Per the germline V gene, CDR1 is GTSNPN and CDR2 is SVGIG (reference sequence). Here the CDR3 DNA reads TGTGCCCGGGGACTAGCGGGGGGGCCTAACGAGCAGTTCTTC. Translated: CARGLAGGPNEQFF.

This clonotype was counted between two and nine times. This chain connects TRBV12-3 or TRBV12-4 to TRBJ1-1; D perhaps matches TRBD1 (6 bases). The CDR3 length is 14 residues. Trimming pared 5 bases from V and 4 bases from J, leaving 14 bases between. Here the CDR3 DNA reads TGTGCCAGCAGTCCGAGGGGGGGCATCACTGAAGCTTTCTTT. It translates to CASSPRGGITEAFF.

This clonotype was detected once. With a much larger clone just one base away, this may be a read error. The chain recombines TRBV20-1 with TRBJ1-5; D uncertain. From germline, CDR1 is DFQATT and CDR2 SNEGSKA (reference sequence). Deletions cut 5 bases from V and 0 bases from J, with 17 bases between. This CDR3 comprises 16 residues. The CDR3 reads CSAPRIGSSSNQPQHF. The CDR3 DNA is TGCAGTGCTCCTCGGATAGGGAGCAGTAGCAATCAGCCCCAGCATTTT.

The CDR3 is CASSLVGGDEKLFF. The CDR3, as DNA: TGTGCCAGCAGCTTAGTGGGGGGAGATGAAAAACTGTTTTTT. The J gene is TRBJ1-4, the V gene TRBV7-9; D might be TRBD1 (5 bases). Germline CDR1 is SEHNR and CDR2 is FQNEAQ (reference sequence). V lost 1 base to trimming and J lost 6 bases, with 9 bases between them. The CDR3 has 14 residues.

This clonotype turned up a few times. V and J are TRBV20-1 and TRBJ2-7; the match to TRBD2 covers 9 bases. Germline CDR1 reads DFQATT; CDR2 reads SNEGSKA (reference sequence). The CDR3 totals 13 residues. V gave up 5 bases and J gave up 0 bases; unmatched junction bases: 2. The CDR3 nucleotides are TGCAGTGCTCTAGCGGGACACTCCTACGAGCAGTACTTC. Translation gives CSALAGHSYEQYF.

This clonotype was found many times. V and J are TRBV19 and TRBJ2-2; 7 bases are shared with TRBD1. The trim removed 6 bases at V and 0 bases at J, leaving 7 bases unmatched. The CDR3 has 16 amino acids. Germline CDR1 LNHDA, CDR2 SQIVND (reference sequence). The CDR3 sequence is CASSGQVTSNTGELFF. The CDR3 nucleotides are TGTGCCAGTAGCGGACAGGTGACTTCGAACACCGGGGAGCTGTTTTTT.

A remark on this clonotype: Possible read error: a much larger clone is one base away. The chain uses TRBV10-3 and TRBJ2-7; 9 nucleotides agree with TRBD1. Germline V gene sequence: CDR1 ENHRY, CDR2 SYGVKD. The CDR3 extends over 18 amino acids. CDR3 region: CALSDLLGGTGWGYEQYF. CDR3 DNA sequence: TGTGCCCTCAGTGACCTCCTTGGTGGGACAGGGTGGGGTTACGAGCAGTACTTC.

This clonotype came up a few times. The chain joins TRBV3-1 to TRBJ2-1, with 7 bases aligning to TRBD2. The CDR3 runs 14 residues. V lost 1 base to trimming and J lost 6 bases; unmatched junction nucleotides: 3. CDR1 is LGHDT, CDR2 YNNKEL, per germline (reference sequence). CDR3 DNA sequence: TGTGCCAGCAGCCAAGGCGGGGGATCCAATGAGCAGTTCTTC. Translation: CASSQGGGSNEQFF.

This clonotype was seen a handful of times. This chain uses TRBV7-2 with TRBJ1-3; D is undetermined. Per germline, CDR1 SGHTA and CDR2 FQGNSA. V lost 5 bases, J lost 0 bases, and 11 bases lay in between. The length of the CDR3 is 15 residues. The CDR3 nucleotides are TGTGCCAGCAGCGGTTCGGGCTTCTCTGGAAACACCATATATTTT. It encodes CASSGSGFSGNTIYF.

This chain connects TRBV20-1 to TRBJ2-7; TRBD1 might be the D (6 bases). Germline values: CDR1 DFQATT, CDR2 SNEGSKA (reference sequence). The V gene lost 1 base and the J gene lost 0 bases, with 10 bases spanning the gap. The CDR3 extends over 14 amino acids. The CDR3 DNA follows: TGCAGTGCTAGAGGGGGGCCCCTCTCCTACGAGCAGTACTTC. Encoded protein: CSARGGPLSYEQYF.

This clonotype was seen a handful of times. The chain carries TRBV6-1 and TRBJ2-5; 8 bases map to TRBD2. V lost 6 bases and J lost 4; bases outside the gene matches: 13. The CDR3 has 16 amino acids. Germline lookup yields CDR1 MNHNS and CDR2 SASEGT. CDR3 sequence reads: CASRHYRTSSRETQYF. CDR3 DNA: TGTGCCAGCAGGCACTACAGGACTAGCTCAAGAGAGACCCAGTACTTC.

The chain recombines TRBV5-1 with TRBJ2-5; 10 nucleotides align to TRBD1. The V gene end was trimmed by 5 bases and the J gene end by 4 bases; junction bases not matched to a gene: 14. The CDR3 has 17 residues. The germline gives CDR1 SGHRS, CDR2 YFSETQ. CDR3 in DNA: TGCGCCAGCAGACAAGGGGCAATTGACAGGGGGCGAGAGACCCAGTACTTC. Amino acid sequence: CASRQGAIDRGRETQYF.

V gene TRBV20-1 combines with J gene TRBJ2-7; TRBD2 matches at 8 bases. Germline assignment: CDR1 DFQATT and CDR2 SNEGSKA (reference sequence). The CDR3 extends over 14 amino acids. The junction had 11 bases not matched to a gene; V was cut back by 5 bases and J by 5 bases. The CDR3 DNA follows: TGCAGTGCTCGAGGGGGAGCTAGCGGGCACGAGCAGTACTTC. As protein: CSARGGASGHEQYF.

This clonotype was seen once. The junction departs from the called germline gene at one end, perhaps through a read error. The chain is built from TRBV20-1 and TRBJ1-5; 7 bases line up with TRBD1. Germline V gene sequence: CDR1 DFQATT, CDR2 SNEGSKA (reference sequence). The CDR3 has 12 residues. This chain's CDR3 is CSATGANQPEHF. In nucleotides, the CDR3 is TGCAGCGCCACAGGGGCCAATCAGCCCGAGCATTTT.